Detailed here is one T cell receptor (beta chain). Its antigen remains unknown. The data originate from a study of blood T cells in healthy people across ages. Findings of the study overall: It was held that diversity estimates obtained from one million T cells represented underestimates. Relative to aged donors, long-lived donors carried more naive CD4+ cells and displayed higher diversity.

Germline values: CDR1 DFQATT, CDR2 SNEGSKA (reference sequence). The CDR3 is 15 residues long. Combining a sample-barcoded 5' primer with a J-beta primer mix, a second PCR ran for about 6 to 12 cycles. Each CDR3 protein gets one entry after TCRdb re-called the 5' RACE reads with MiXCR. This table holds about a million distinct CDR3 sequences, just over 50% found once. The sequence was collected from a woman aged 60-75 years in good health. The rearrangement links TRBV20-1 to TRBJ2-4, with 7 bases that match TRBD2. Judging by the DNA end, TRBJ2-7 fits better; the J call may be wrong. Material for sequencing was blood. CDR3 coding DNA: TGCAGTGCTACATACCAAAGCGGGGCCACCTACGAGCAGTACTTC. Amino acid sequence: CSATYQSGATYEQYF.